The entry below gives a single T cell receptor beta chain sequence along with its context. This may be a read error: a much more frequent sequence differs by one nucleotide. In this CDR3 the conserved last residue, phenylalanine or tryptophan, is missing, so a read error is likely. The data were taken from a study of early T cells in non-severe SARS-CoV-2 infection. Using its own MiXCR run on the 5' RACE reads, TCRdb lists one record per CDR3 protein. The sample has about 100,000 distinct CDR3 sequences; around an eighth are singletons. This CDR3 region has 16 residues. V dropped 0 bases and J dropped 0 bases, with 12 bases sitting between them. From germline, CDR1 is LGHNA and CDR2 YNFKEQ.

The sequencing sample was made of whole blood. This chain links TRBV4-2 with TRBJ2-7; D is unclear. The TCR was taken from an adult who was a healthcare worker with PCR-confirmed SARS-CoV-2 infection or an uninfected control (not recorded which). CDR3 region: CASSQEAEVGSYEQYS. The CDR3 DNA reads as TGTGCCAGCAGCCAAGAAGCCGAGGTAGGCTCCTACGAGCAGTACTCC.